This T cell receptor (beta chain) is from a study of cytomegalovirus exposure and HLA in healthy donors. Germline V gene sequence: CDR1 SNHLY, CDR2 FYNNEI. The trim removed 7 bases at V and 7 bases at J, leaving 9 bases unmatched. The CDR3 extends over 14 amino acids. A multiplex PCR was run with 60 Vbeta primers and 13 Jbeta primers. Libraries were prepared by immunoSEQ multiplex PCR; TCRdb keeps only in-frame clonotypes and omits some of them. The sample yields under 90,000 clones, about 75% seen once. Sequenced material: PBMCs. The rearrangement uses TRBV2 and TRBJ2-5; TRBD1 matches 10 bases. This TCR was sampled from a man between 40 and 49 years old in good health and CMV-seronegative. The CDR3 nucleotides are TGTGCCAGCACGAGACAGGGGGCGGTGGGGACCCAGTACTTC. Translating it yields CASTRQGAVGTQYF.